One sample yielded the 16 T cell receptor beta chains listed below, sequenced in a study of blood T cell repertoires in COVID-19. Clones were sequenced by immunoSEQ multiplex PCR, and TCRdb holds only the in-frame ones, with some missing. The data contain about 240,000 clones, over 80% of them singletons. The sequenced material came from peripheral blood. Receptors were obtained from a young man who had recovered from COVID-19.

The chain combines TRBV6-1 with TRBJ2-6; 9 bases agree with TRBD1. The CDR3 has 19 amino acids. After removal of 3 bases from V and 2 bases from J, the junction contained 11 bases not matched to a gene. CDR1 is MNHNS and CDR2 is SASEGT in the germline V gene. This chain's CDR3 is CASSDPGTGSLAGANVLTF. The CDR3 nucleotides read TGTGCCAGCAGTGACCCCGGGACAGGGTCCCTAGCTGGGGCCAACGTCCTGACTTTC.

This rearrangement joins TRBV7-9 to TRBJ2-5; D not certain. The V end lost 1 base, the J end lost 3 bases, and 18 bases lay between the germline ends. CDR1 and CDR2 from the germline V gene are SEHNR and FQNEAQ (reference sequence). CDR3 length equals 17 residues. CDR3 in amino acids: CASSLGSLWQREETQYF. As DNA, the CDR3 is TGTGCCAGCAGCTTAGGGAGCCTATGGCAGCGAGAAGAGACCCAGTACTTC.

The chain has TRBV4-1 and TRBJ2-5, with 7 bases matching TRBD2. Germline CDR1 and CDR2: MGHRA and YSYEKL. The CDR3 extends over 17 amino acids. The J segment lost 7 bases and the V segment lost 1 base, leaving 15 bases of the junction unmatched. CDR3 loop: CASSQVRGGGGQGTQYF. CDR3 bases: TGCGCCAGCAGCCAAGTTAGGGGAGGCGGGGGTCAGGGGACCCAGTACTTC.

The chain recombines TRBV11-2 with TRBJ2-2; D may be TRBD2 (5 bases). V was cut by 5 bases and J by 5 bases, with 18 bases left in between. Germline lookup yields CDR1 SGHAT and CDR2 FQNNGV. There are 16 residues in the CDR3. The CDR3 loop is CASSQTWTERTGELFF. CDR3 nucleotide sequence: TGTGCCAGCAGCCAAACTTGGACTGAGAGAACCGGGGAGCTGTTTTTT.

This clone was counted a single time. The V call is TRBV5-1, the J call TRBJ2-5; D uncertain. From germline, CDR1 is SGHRS and CDR2 YFSETQ. V shed 0 bases and J shed 2 bases, with 17 bases lying between them. CDR3 length: 17 amino acids. The CDR3 sequence: CASSLARSQTSQETQYF. The CDR3 DNA reads as TGCGCCAGCAGCTTGGCTAGAAGTCAGACCTCTCAAGAGACCCAGTACTTC.

The V gene is TRBV4-2, the J gene TRBJ1-3; no clear D gene. Trimming took 2 bases from V and 1 from J, leaving 12 bases between them. CDR1 is LGHNA, CDR2 YNFKEQ, per germline. This CDR3 comprises 16 residues. The CDR3 reads CASSQTRARSGNTIYF. The CDR3 DNA reads as TGTGCCAGCAGCCAAACCCGAGCGAGGTCTGGAAACACCATATATTTT.

This rearrangement joins TRBV6-4 to TRBJ2-3; D possibly corresponds to TRBD1 (6 bases). The CDR3 covers 16 residues. The germline V and J ends were trimmed by 2 bases and 1 base, with 13 bases remaining between them. Germline CDR1 reads MRHNA; CDR2 reads SNTAGT. This CDR3 is CASSDRQGHGTDTQYF. DNA of the CDR3: TGTGCCAGCAGTGACCGGCAGGGACACGGCACAGATACGCAGTATTTT.

The V call is TRBV29-1, the J call TRBJ2-2; 8 positions match TRBD2. The CDR3 spans 15 residues. Germline assignment: CDR1 SQVTM and CDR2 ANQGSEA. Unmatched junction bases numbered 10, after V lost 6 bases and J lost 4 bases. CDR3 DNA sequence: TGCAGCGTAACCGGTGGGACTAGTGCCACCGGGGAGCTGTTTTTT. Translation gives CSVTGGTSATGELFF.

This clone has a handful of counts. The chain's CDR3 is CASSPDRNYGYTF. CDR3 coding DNA: TGTGCCAGCAGCCCGGACAGAAACTATGGCTACACCTTC. The chain uses TRBV5-8 and TRBJ1-2, with D maybe TRBD1 (6 bases). The CDR3 has 13 residues. Looked up from germline, CDR1 is SGHTS and CDR2 is YDEGEE. Trimming removed 4 bases from V and 2 bases from J, with 9 bases in between.

This chain links TRBV9 with TRBJ2-7; weak D call: TRBD1 (5 bases). The V gene's germline CDR1 is SGDLS and CDR2 YYNGEE. The CDR3 has 13 residues. Trimming pared 4 bases from V and 3 bases from J, leaving 11 bases between. The CDR3 DNA is TGTGCCAGCAGCACCCAGACAGTCTACGAGCAGTACGTC. As protein: CASSTQTVYEQYV.

This clone was found a few times. This chain connects TRBV11-1 to TRBJ2-5; D is unclear. The germline gives CDR1 SGHAT, CDR2 FQDESV (reference sequence). Trimming shortened V by 5 bases and J by 5 bases, and 12 bases separated the two germline ends. The CDR3 covers 13 residues. The CDR3 nucleotides are TGTGCCAGCAGCCCCCTTTCCTCTGAGACCCAGTACTTC. It specifies CASSPLSSETQYF.

V and J are TRBV3-1 (or the pseudogene TRBV3-2) and TRBJ2-2; TRBD2 aligns across 9 bases. Germline V CDR1 and CDR2: LGHDT, YNNKEL (reference sequence). This CDR3 is built from 18 residues. The J segment lost 6 bases and the V segment lost 4 bases, leaving 15 bases of the junction unmatched. Here the CDR3 DNA reads TGTGCCAGCAGCCTAGCGGGGGCCTCGGGGTCCAGAGCCGGGGAGCTGTTTTTT. Its protein is CASSLAGASGSRAGELFF.

This clone was found once. The chain recombines TRBV24-1 with TRBJ2-1; possible D gene TRBD2, 7 bases. Germline V CDR1 and CDR2: KGHDR, SFDVKD. The CDR3 consists of 14 residues. Trimming removed 6 bases at V and 0 bases at J, with 8 bases between. The CDR3 nucleotides are TGTGCCACCAGTAGGGGGGGCTCCTACAATGAGCAGTTCTTC. Its translation: CATSRGGSYNEQFF.

The chain uses TRBV11-2 and TRBJ1-4; 7 bases agree with TRBD1. This CDR3 contains 15 residues. V was pared by 4 bases and J by 7 bases, with 9 bases of the junction left unmatched. Germline V gene sequence: CDR1 SGHAT, CDR2 FQNNGV. The CDR3 loop is CASSYVKGAGEKLFF. DNA for the CDR3: TGTGCCAGCAGCTACGTGAAGGGGGCGGGTGAAAAACTGTTTTTT.

This rearrangement joins TRBV9 to TRBJ2-2, with D perhaps matching TRBD2 (6 bases). Trimming removed 4 bases from V and 3 bases from J, with 16 bases in between. The CDR3 has 16 residues. The germline CDR1 and CDR2 sequences are SGDLS and YYNGEE. CDR3 in amino acids: CASSTRGPRDTGELFF. The CDR3 DNA reads TGTGCCAGCAGCACGCGGGGTCCCCGGGACACCGGGGAGCTGTTTTTT.

The gene calls are TRBV27 and TRBJ2-1, with 8 bases that match TRBD2. This CDR3 is built from 16 residues. Unmatched junction bases numbered 10, after V lost 5 bases and J lost 4 bases. Germline CDR1 and CDR2: MNHEY and SMNVEV (reference sequence). CDR3 amino acids: CASSPSLAGSYNEQFF. CDR3 coding DNA: TGTGCCAGCAGTCCGTCATTAGCGGGGTCGTACAATGAGCAGTTCTTC.